A single sample is the source of the 12 T cell receptor beta chains below, sequenced in a study of T-cell reconstitution after alpha-beta-depleted transplantation in children. Unique molecular identifiers were used in preparing the TCRbeta library. TCRdb independently ran MiXCR on the PCR reads; one entry per CDR3 protein. The sample consists of tens of thousands of distinct CDR3 sequences, around 9.2% of them appearing once. The specimen was PBMCs, mostly from graft donor cells, collected 60 days after TCRalphabeta/CD19-depleted stem cell transplant. Receptors originate from a male patient between 2 and 9 years old who had a stem cell transplant for chronic granulomatous disease, so the T cells may come from the graft donor.

This clonotype showed up many times. V usage is TRBV6-5 and J usage is TRBJ2-5, with 8 bases that match TRBD2. Germline CDR1 is MNHEY and CDR2 is SVGAGI. J gave up 4 bases and V 5 bases, and 12 bases lay outside the gene matches. This CDR3 has 16 residues. The CDR3 protein is CASSTTGTAGGETQYF. CDR3 nucleotides: TGTGCCAGCAGTACTACCGGGACTGCGGGAGGAGAGACCCAGTACTTC.

The table lists this clonotype with many counts. Germline and junction disagree at one end, which may indicate a read error. The CDR3 DNA reads TGTGCCAGCAGTTTGGACAGGGTCGAGCAGTACTTC. Protein: CASSLDRVEQYF. The chain links TRBV5-6 to TRBJ2-7; 8 nucleotides match TRBD1. Germline loops: CDR1 SGHDT, CDR2 YYEEEE. This CDR3 has 12 residues.

This clonotype was observed at least ten times. This sequence joins TRBV6-6 and TRBJ1-1, with no clear D. This CDR3 has 12 residues. Trimming removed 7 bases from V and 5 bases from J, with 11 bases in between. Germline CDR1 reads MNHNY; CDR2 reads SVGAGI (reference sequence). The CDR3 loop is CASKELGTEAFF. The CDR3 nucleotides read TGTGCCAGCAAAGAGCTCGGTACTGAAGCTTTCTTT.

This clonotype was observed many times. The chain carries TRBV7-2 and TRBJ2-1; 13 bases match TRBD2. This CDR3 comprises 17 residues. V trimming: 4 bases; J trimming: 8 bases; junction bases outside the gene matches: 11. Germline CDR1 is SGHTA and CDR2 is FQGNSA. In DNA form, the CDR3 reads TGTGCCAGCAGCTCGACGAGGGGACTAGCGGGAATGGATGAGCAGTTCTTC. The encoded protein is CASSSTRGLAGMDEQFF.

This clonotype was observed at least ten times. V and J are TRBV7-6 and TRBJ2-2; 9 bases map to TRBD1. Germline V gene lookup returns CDR1 SGHVS and CDR2 FNYEAQ. V gave up 2 bases and J gave up 3 bases; unmatched junction bases: 10. CDR3 length: 18 amino acids. The CDR3 reads CASSLPLTGGEYTGELFF. DNA for the CDR3: TGTGCCAGCAGCTTACCCTTGACAGGGGGAGAATACACCGGGGAGCTGTTTTTT.

The chain joins TRBV6-2 or TRBV6-3 to TRBJ2-5, with 9 positions matching TRBD1. V was pared by 0 bases and J by 2 bases, with 4 bases of the junction left unmatched. The CDR3 loop spans 16 amino acids. Germline-derived CDR1 and CDR2 are MNHEY and SVGEGT. CDR3 nucleotides: TGTGCCAGCAGTTACTCGTCGACAGGGGGGCAAGAGACCCAGTACTTC. Protein: CASSYSSTGGQETQYF.

With respect to this clonotype: A much larger clone is a single base away; this may be a read error. The chain employs TRBV25-1 and TRBJ2-7, with D hard to call. Germline V gives CDR1 MGHDK, CDR2 SYGVNS. CDR3 length: 12 residues. V lost 3 bases, J lost 9 bases, and 12 bases lay in between. The CDR3 coding sequence is TGTGCCAGCAGTGATCCCTACAAGGGGCAGTACTTC. Translation gives CASSDPYKGQYF.

The rearrangement links TRBV27 to TRBJ1-1; a possible D gene is TRBD1 (5 bases). The germline gives CDR1 MNHEY, CDR2 SMNVEV (reference sequence). CDR3 length: 14 amino acids. Trimming stripped 6 bases from V and 4 bases from J, with 15 bases between. The CDR3 region is CASRPGYFGTEAFF. The CDR3 DNA follows: TGTGCCAGCAGACCAGGGTATTTCGGCACTGAAGCTTTCTTT.

The sample holds many counts of this clonotype. The chain employs TRBV4-3 and TRBJ1-4; a possible D gene is TRBD1 (5 bases). Between the trimmed V and J ends, which lost 4 bases and 7 bases, there was a span of 7 bases. This CDR3 region has 12 residues. The V gene's germline CDR1 is LGHNA and CDR2 YSLEER. CDR3 sequence (DNA): TGCGCCAGCAGCCCGAGGGGTGAAAAACTGTTTTTT. Residues: CASSPRGEKLFF.

This clonotype was counted ten times or more. The J gene is TRBJ2-4, the V gene TRBV28, with D tentatively TRBD2 (6 bases). Germline values: CDR1 MDHEN, CDR2 SYDVKM. The CDR3 extends over 16 amino acids. V lost 7 bases, J lost 1 base, and 17 bases lay in between. CDR3 in DNA: TGTGCCAGCACCGAGGAGGGCCGTCACGCCAAAAACATTCAGTACTTC. Translation: CASTEEGRHAKNIQYF.

Comment on this clonotype: This may come from a read error, since a much larger clone is one base off. The rearrangement links TRBV30 to TRBJ2-2, with 7 bases identical to TRBD2. In germline, CDR1 is GTSNPN, CDR2 SVGIG (reference sequence). This CDR3 is built from 15 residues. The CDR3 bases are TGTGCCTGTAGTGTACTAGCGACTAACACCGGGGAGCTGTTTTTT. This sequence encodes CACSVLATNTGELFF.

This clonotype was recorded at least ten times. The CDR3 DNA follows: TGCGCCAGCAGCTTGCAGGGCAATCAGCCCCAGCATTTT. Amino acid sequence: CASSLQGNQPQHF. This rearrangement joins TRBV5-1 to TRBJ1-5; D ambiguous. The CDR3 covers 13 residues. Germline CDR1 and CDR2: SGHRS and YFSETQ. Trimming removed 1 base from V and 2 bases from J, with 4 bases in between.